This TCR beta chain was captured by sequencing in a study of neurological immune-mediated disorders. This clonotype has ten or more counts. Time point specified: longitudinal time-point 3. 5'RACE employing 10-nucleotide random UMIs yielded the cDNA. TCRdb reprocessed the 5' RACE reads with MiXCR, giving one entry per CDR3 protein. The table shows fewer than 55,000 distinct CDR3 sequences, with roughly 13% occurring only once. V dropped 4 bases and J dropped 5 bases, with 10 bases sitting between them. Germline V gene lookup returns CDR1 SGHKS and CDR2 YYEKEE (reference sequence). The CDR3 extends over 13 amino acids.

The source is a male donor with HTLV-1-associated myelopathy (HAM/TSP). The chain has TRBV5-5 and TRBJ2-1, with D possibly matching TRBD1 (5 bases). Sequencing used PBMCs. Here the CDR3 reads CASSTDKDNEQFF. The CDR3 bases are TGTGCCAGCAGCACGGACAAAGACAATGAGCAGTTCTTC.